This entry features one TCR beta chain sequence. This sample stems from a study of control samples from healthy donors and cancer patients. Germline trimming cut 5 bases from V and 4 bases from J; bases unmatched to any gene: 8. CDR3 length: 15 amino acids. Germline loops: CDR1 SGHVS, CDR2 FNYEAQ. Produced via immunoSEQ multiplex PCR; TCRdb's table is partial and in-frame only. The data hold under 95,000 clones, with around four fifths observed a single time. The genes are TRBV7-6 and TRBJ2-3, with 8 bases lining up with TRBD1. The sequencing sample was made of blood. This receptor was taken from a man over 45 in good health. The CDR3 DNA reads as TGTGCCAGCAGCCCCGGACAGGGATGGGCAGATACGCAGTATTTT. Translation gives CASSPGQGWADTQYF. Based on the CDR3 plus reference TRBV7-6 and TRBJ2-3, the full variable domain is GAGVSQSPRYKVTKRGQDVALRCDPISGHVSLYWYRQALGQGPEFLTYFNYEAQQDKSGLPNDRFSAERPEGSISTLTIQRTEQRDSAMYRCASSPGQGWADTQYFGPGTRLTVL.